This T cell receptor beta chain appears in the sequencing data of a study of cytomegalovirus exposure and HLA in healthy donors. Germline loops: CDR1 LNHDA, CDR2 SQIVND (reference sequence). This CDR3 is 15 amino acids long. V dropped 3 bases and J dropped 2 bases, with 14 bases sitting between them. The PCR was carried out with 60 Vbeta primers and 13 Jbeta primers. TCRdb's copy holds only in-frame clones and misses some; the assay was immunoSEQ multiplex PCR. The data contain roughly 100,000 clones, 75% to 90% of them singletons. The chain combines TRBV19 with TRBJ2-7, with a possible D match to TRBD1 (6 bases). This sequence originates from a man in his forties in good health and CMV-seronegative. The material sequenced was PBMCs. The CDR3 bases are TGTGCCAGTAGTATTGCCGGCAGGGGAACCTACGAGCAGTACTTC. Its translation: CASSIAGRGTYEQYF.